This T cell receptor beta chain appears in the sequencing data of a study of blood T cells in healthy people across ages. Study details: When template switching was applied, about one barcoded beta molecule was captured per two T cells. Study-level results: More naive CD4+ cells and higher diversity were found in long-lived than in aged donors.

A second PCR of roughly 7 to 11 cycles used a sample-barcoded 5' primer and a J-beta primer mix. With 12 random nucleotides, a template-switch adaptor tagged each individual cDNA molecule. TCRdb called the 5' RACE reads again in MiXCR, with one record for every CDR3 protein. The sample shows 700,000 or so distinct CDR3 sequences, about a fifth of them seen only once. On this clonotype: No antigen is known for it.

Trimming removed 4 bases at V and 1 base at J, with 13 bases between. The CDR3 spans 15 residues. Germline V gives CDR1 SQVTM, CDR2 ANQGSEA. Each donor supplied ten milliliters of peripheral blood. The rearrangement uses TRBV29-1 and TRBJ2-2, with D maybe TRBD1 (5 bases). The sequencing sample was made of blood. This clonotype was obtained from a man aged 70-80 years in good health. DNA for the CDR3: TGCAGCGTTGGATCAGGGTCGGGGAACACCGGGGAGCTGTTTTTT. It is translated as CSVGSGSGNTGELFF.